A single sample is the source of the 18 T cell receptor beta chains below, sequenced in a study of T cell repertoires in cytomegalovirus infection. Their antigen targets remain unknown. One entry per CDR3 protein, called by TCRdb with MiXCR from the reads. The sample records 700,000 to 900,000 distinct CDR3 sequences, around 29% being singletons. The material was cultured CD8+ T cells from PBMCs, obtained from culture after CMV antigen stimulation. Source of these receptors: a human donor in good health (CMV status not recorded). Some clones in this sample may be carry-over from other donors' samples.

This clonotype was detected only a few times. This chain links TRBV25-1 with TRBJ1-2; TRBD1 matches at 7 bases. V dropped 1 base and J dropped 1; count of bases not matched to a gene: 12. This CDR3 comprises 18 residues. CDR1 and CDR2 (germline): MGHDK, SYGVNS. The CDR3 nucleotides are TGTGCCAGCAGTGAATCAATCCTCCGGGACAGCCTTAACTATGGCTACACCTTC. Translated, it gives CASSESILRDSLNYGYTF.

This clonotype appeared a few times. V and J are TRBV27 and TRBJ1-5, with D maybe TRBD1 (5 bases). Germline V gene sequence: CDR1 MNHEY, CDR2 SMNVEV (reference sequence). Trimming took 5 bases from V and 5 from J, leaving 13 bases between them. The length of the CDR3 is 14 residues. CDR3 sequence reads: CASSPGENYQPQHF. In nucleotides, the CDR3 is TGTGCCAGCAGTCCGGGGGAAAACTATCAGCCCCAGCATTTT.

The chain couples TRBV14 to TRBJ2-3, with D perhaps matching TRBD2 (7 bases). The CDR3 is 18 amino acids. The V and J ends lost 1 base and 6 bases respectively, with 23 bases between them. Germline CDR1 reads SGHDN; CDR2 reads FVKESK. The CDR3 DNA is TGTGCCAGCAGCCAAGGCGCGGCGGGGGCCCTACATCCGGATACGCAGTATTTT. As protein: CASSQGAAGALHPDTQYF.

Ten or more counts support this clonotype. This rearrangement joins TRBV11-3 to TRBJ2-7, with D unresolved. The CDR3 has 13 residues. Trimming took 1 base from V and 6 from J, leaving 10 bases between them. Germline CDR1 reads SGHNT; CDR2 reads YENEEA. Here the CDR3 reads CASSLAQGSEQYF. CDR3 nucleotides: TGTGCCAGCAGCTTAGCCCAAGGAAGCGAGCAGTACTTC.

The gene calls are TRBV7-6 and TRBJ2-7; TRBD1 matches 9 bases. This CDR3 comprises 14 residues. V shed 5 bases and J 3 bases; nucleotides not matched to a gene: 5. CDR1 SGHVS and CDR2 FNYEAQ come from the germline V gene. The CDR3, as DNA: TGTGCCAGCAGCCCTGCGGACAGGGGCTACGAGCAGTACTTC. Its translation: CASSPADRGYEQYF.

The J gene is TRBJ2-2, the V gene TRBV20-1; 7 bases match TRBD1. This CDR3 has 15 amino acids. Per the germline V gene, CDR1 is DFQATT and CDR2 is SNEGSKA (reference sequence). V lost 6 bases, J lost 4 bases, and 11 bases stayed unmatched. The chain's CDR3 is CSASSSGQITGELFF. The CDR3 DNA follows: TGCAGTGCAAGTTCCTCGGGACAGATCACCGGGGAGCTGTTTTTT.

This clonotype has a handful of counts. The V and J genes are TRBV7-8 and TRBJ2-1; 8 bases are shared with TRBD1. After removal of 1 base from V and 9 bases from J, the junction contained 8 bases not matched to a gene. The CDR3 is 15 amino acids. The germline V gene has CDR1 SGHVS and CDR2 FQNEAQ. The CDR3 reads CASSLEPGGGPEQFF. The DNA of the CDR3 is TGTGCCAGCAGCTTAGAGCCAGGGGGCGGGCCTGAGCAGTTCTTC.

The chain is built from TRBV7-3 and TRBJ2-2; D might be TRBD1 or TRBD2, each matching 5 bases. The CDR3 contains 14 residues. V was trimmed by 5 bases and J by 6 bases, leaving 13 bases between them. The germline V gene has CDR1 SGHTA and CDR2 FQGTGA. This CDR3 is CASSPREGAGELFF. CDR3 DNA: TGTGCCAGCAGCCCCCGGGAAGGGGCCGGGGAGCTGTTTTTT.

The chain couples TRBV7-6 to TRBJ1-2, with 8 bases lining up with TRBD1. J lost 2 bases, V lost 1 base, and 18 bases had no gene match. The CDR3 is made up of 20 amino acids. Germline lookup yields CDR1 SGHVS and CDR2 FNYEAQ. The CDR3 DNA follows: TGTGCCAGCAGCTTAGTCCCGTGGCCCCGGACAGGGAGCCCCAACTATGGCTACACCTTC. Protein product: CASSLVPWPRTGSPNYGYTF.

This clonotype was counted at least ten times. The rearrangement joins TRBV7-8 to TRBJ2-4; D might be TRBD1 or TRBD2, each matching 5 bases. The CDR3 extends over 19 amino acids. Germline CDR1 reads SGHVS; CDR2 reads FQNEAQ. Trimming pared 0 bases from V and 1 base from J, leaving 19 bases between. CDR3 DNA sequence: TGTGCCAGCAGCTTAGCGATTCGAGGGGCTGGGGTGGCCAAAAACATTCAGTACTTC. It codes for CASSLAIRGAGVAKNIQYF.

This clonotype was recorded many times. The chain uses TRBV12-3 or TRBV12-4 and TRBJ2-1, with no clear D. This CDR3 has 12 residues. V dropped 8 bases and J dropped 2 bases, with 7 bases sitting between them. CDR3 in DNA: TGTGCCAGCGGGGTTACCTACAATGAGCAGTTCTTC. It specifies CASGVTYNEQFF.

V gene TRBV7-6 combines with J gene TRBJ1-3; possibly TRBD1 for D (6 bases). The CDR3 has 17 amino acids. Trimming left V 0 bases short and J 1 base short, with 13 bases between. Germline CDR1 and CDR2: SGHVS and FNYEAQ. The DNA of the CDR3 is TGTGCCAGCAGCTTAGCCCCAGAGGGGGGATCTGGAAACACCATATATTTT. Translated, it gives CASSLAPEGGSGNTIYF.

This clonotype has a count of ten or more. This rearrangement joins TRBV7-6 to TRBJ2-7, with 7 bases aligning to TRBD2. The CDR3 contains 16 residues. V lost 2 bases and J lost 3; bases outside the gene matches: 10. In germline, CDR1 is SGHVS, CDR2 FNYEAQ. CDR3 sequence (DNA): TGTGCCAGCAGCTTAAAGGGGATAGCGGGTATCTACGAGCAGTACTTC. Its translation: CASSLKGIAGIYEQYF.

This clonotype was observed a few times. The chain carries TRBV12-3 or TRBV12-4 and TRBJ2-3; the D is unclear. The CDR3 has 15 amino acids. Trimming removed 3 bases from V and 3 bases from J, with 13 bases in between. CDR3 in amino acids: CASSFYGSFTDTQYF. The CDR3 DNA is TGTGCCAGCAGTTTTTACGGCAGTTTTACAGATACGCAGTATTTT.

J is TRBJ1-1 and V is TRBV7-9; 8 nucleotides match TRBD1. CDR1 and CDR2 from the germline V gene are SEHNR and FQNEAQ (reference sequence). This CDR3 has 14 residues. Losses at the gene ends were 4 bases for V and 2 bases for J; bases not matched to a gene: 3. Here the CDR3 reads CASSWQGANTEAFF. The CDR3 nucleotides read TGTGCCAGCAGCTGGCAGGGGGCAAACACTGAAGCTTTCTTT.

The rearrangement links TRBV7-8 to TRBJ2-5; TRBD2 agrees at 8 bases. The V gene's germline CDR1 is SGHVS and CDR2 FQNEAQ. The CDR3 loop spans 17 amino acids. After removal of 7 bases from V and 2 bases from J, the junction contained 15 bases not matched to a gene. CDR3 DNA: TGTGCCAGCATCCCCCTGGGGCGGGAGGCAGGTCAAGAGACCCAGTACTTC. It encodes CASIPLGREAGQETQYF.

This rearrangement joins TRBV7-6 to TRBJ2-3, with 7 bases identical to TRBD1. In germline, CDR1 is SGHVS, CDR2 FNYEAQ. With V trimmed by 5 bases and J by 2 bases, 16 bases remained unmatched. The CDR3 spans 18 residues. CDR3 nucleotides: TGTGCCAGCAGCCCCTTCGCCCCCGGGACAGCTTACACAGATACGCAGTATTTT. Translated, it gives CASSPFAPGTAYTDTQYF.

This clonotype was found once. The chain employs TRBV12-3 or TRBV12-4 and TRBJ2-7; 7 bases align to TRBD1. This CDR3 has 13 residues. Trimming removed 6 bases from V and 2 bases from J; junction bases left unmatched: 4. CDR3 amino acids: CASRDRRTYEQYF. The CDR3 coding sequence is TGTGCCAGCAGGGACAGGAGGACCTACGAGCAGTACTTC.